The 30 T cell receptor beta chains given below trace back to one sample, sequenced in a study of Tregs in tolerant kidney transplant recipients. This table comes from immunoSEQ multiplex PCR, and its TCRdb copy is limited to in-frame clones, with some not included. The repertoire holds 60,000 to 75,000 clones, with 70% to 90% as singletons. The material was Tregs from blood, obtained before the transplant. The receptors were gathered from a human donor who received a combined kidney and bone marrow transplant.

V gene TRBV7-9 combines with J gene TRBJ1-2, with D unclear. The germline V and J ends were trimmed by 1 base and 2 bases, with 5 bases remaining between them. Per germline, CDR1 SEHNR and CDR2 FQNEAQ (reference sequence). This CDR3 spans 13 amino acids. As DNA, the CDR3 is TGTGCCAGCAGCTTAGGGCAGAACTATGGCTACACCTTC. Its protein product is CASSLGQNYGYTF.

The rearrangement links TRBV10-2 to TRBJ2-7, with D possibly TRBD2 on 5 matching bases. This CDR3 has 15 residues. V was cut by 0 bases and J by 4 bases, with 13 bases left in between. Germline V gene sequence: CDR1 WSHSY, CDR2 SAAADI. CDR3 residues: CASSESRGLRYEQYF. As DNA, the CDR3 is TGCGCCAGCAGTGAGTCGAGAGGACTCCGATACGAGCAGTACTTC.

The chain links TRBV2 to TRBJ1-2; D ambiguous. V shed 2 bases and J shed 4 bases, with 8 bases lying between them. The germline CDR1 and CDR2 sequences are SNHLY and FYNNEI. The length of the CDR3 is 13 residues. CDR3 DNA sequence: TGTGCCAGCAGTGAATCTGAGCTCTATGGCTACACCTTC. It specifies CASSESELYGYTF.

V is TRBV5-1 and J is TRBJ2-5; D ambiguous. Trimming cost V 4 bases and J 2 bases, with 6 bases left between them. The CDR3 runs 12 residues. Looked up from germline, CDR1 is SGHRS and CDR2 is YFSETQ. The CDR3 region is CASSGGQETQYF. DNA for the CDR3: TGCGCCAGCAGCGGTGGACAAGAGACCCAGTACTTC.

The CDR3 spells CASSQSGSAYEQYF. The CDR3 DNA reads TGTGCCAGCAGTCAATCAGGGTCCGCCTACGAGCAGTACTTC. The chain recombines TRBV6-6 with TRBJ2-7; maybe TRBD1 (5 bases). The germline V gene has CDR1 MNHNY and CDR2 SVGAGI (reference sequence). V was clipped by 5 bases and J by 2 bases, with 13 bases between them. The CDR3 runs 14 residues.

The CDR3 coding sequence is TGTGCCAGCAGACCGAACAGACTAGCGGGGGGGCTGGGCTCCTACGAGCAGTACTTC. This codes for CASRPNRLAGGLGSYEQYF. V and J are TRBV7-2 and TRBJ2-7, with 14 positions matching TRBD2. CDR3 length equals 19 residues. Losses at the gene ends were 6 bases for V and 0 bases for J; bases not matched to a gene: 13. Germline V gene sequence: CDR1 SGHTA, CDR2 FQGNSA.

This clone has a single count. This chain links TRBV5-4 with TRBJ2-1; 8 positions agree with TRBD2. V trimming: 5 bases; J trimming: 8 bases; junction bases outside the gene matches: 6. The germline CDR1 and CDR2 sequences are SGHNT and YYREEE (reference sequence). The CDR3 contains 13 residues. The chain's CDR3 is CASRRSGGDEQFF. The DNA of the CDR3 is TGTGCCAGCAGGAGAAGCGGGGGCGATGAGCAGTTCTTC.

J is TRBJ1-3 and V is TRBV2, with D possibly being TRBD1 (6 bases). The V end lost 5 bases, the J end lost 0 bases, and 14 bases lay between the germline ends. CDR3 length: 16 amino acids. Germline-derived CDR1 and CDR2 are SNHLY and FYNNEI. The CDR3 DNA reads as TGTGCCAGCAGTCCGGGGGCGAAGAGCTCTGGAAACACCATATATTTT. Translating it yields CASSPGAKSSGNTIYF. Complete variable domain (other parts from reference TRBV2 and TRBJ1-3): EPEVTQTPSHQVTQMGQEVILRCVPISNHLYFYWYRQILGQKVEFLVSFYNNEISEKSEIFDDQFSVERPDGSNFTLKIRSTKLEDSAMYFCASSPGAKSSGNTIYFGEGSWLTVV.

The rearrangement uses TRBV5-1 and TRBJ2-5; D perhaps matches TRBD1 (6 bases). V gave up 1 base and J gave up 2 bases, with 15 bases separating them. The CDR3 has 16 amino acids. The germline gives CDR1 SGHRS, CDR2 YFSETQ. CDR3 loop: CASSLNPQGHQETQYF. The CDR3, as DNA: TGCGCCAGCAGCTTGAACCCACAGGGTCATCAAGAGACCCAGTACTTC.

The chain couples TRBV11-2 to TRBJ2-3, with D possibly matching TRBD2 (7 bases). Germline assignment: CDR1 SGHAT and CDR2 FQNNGV. Trimming took 1 base from V and 0 from J, leaving 11 bases between them. CDR3 length: 16 amino acids. The CDR3 region has the DNA TGTGCCAGCAGCTTAGCCCGCGGGGGCAGCACAGATACGCAGTATTTT. Translated: CASSLARGGSTDTQYF.

The chain links TRBV11-2 to TRBJ1-6, with TRBD1 matching 7 bases. CDR1 is SGHAT and CDR2 is FQNNGV in the germline V gene. The V segment lost 1 base and the J segment 6 bases; nucleotides outside the gene matches: 12. The CDR3 covers 18 residues. CDR3 in amino acids: CASSLGTTWDRPNSPLHF. In DNA form, the CDR3 reads TGTGCCAGCAGCTTAGGGACGACCTGGGACAGACCTAATTCACCCCTCCACTTT.

V is TRBV5-1 and J is TRBJ1-6; a possible D gene is TRBD1 (6 bases). The CDR3 sequence is 16 residues long. The germline gives CDR1 SGHRS, CDR2 YFSETQ. The ends were cut back, 3 bases at V and 5 bases at J, with 15 bases in the middle. The CDR3 sequence is CASSWTRGDNNSPLHF. The CDR3 DNA is TGCGCCAGCAGCTGGACTAGGGGGGACAATAATTCACCCCTCCACTTT.

The rearrangement uses TRBV28 and TRBJ2-7, with 8 nucleotides matching TRBD1. Germline loops: CDR1 MDHEN, CDR2 SYDVKM. V lost 6 bases, J lost 9 bases, and 10 bases stayed unmatched. The length of the CDR3 is 13 residues. CDR3 region: CASSRDRYSGQYF. Here the CDR3 DNA reads TGTGCCAGCAGCCGGGACAGGTACTCGGGGCAGTACTTC. Variable domain in full (rest from reference TRBV28 and TRBJ2-7): DVKVTQSSRYLVKRTGEKVFLECVQDMDHENMFWYRQDPGLGLRLIYFSYDVKMKEKGDIPEGYSVSREKKERFSLILESASTNQTSMYLCASSRDRYSGQYFGPGTRLTVT.

The genes are TRBV4-3 and TRBJ1-1, with 9 bases matching TRBD1. Per germline, CDR1 LGHNA and CDR2 YSLEER. The CDR3 contains 15 residues. V lost 1 base, J lost 5 bases, and 5 bases stayed unmatched. CDR3 loop: CASSQGQGVGTEAFF. The CDR3, as DNA: TGCGCCAGCAGCCAAGGACAGGGGGTGGGAACTGAAGCTTTCTTT.

The chain couples TRBV30 to TRBJ2-2; D is ambiguous. Trimming removed 2 bases at V and 0 bases at J, with 10 bases between. This CDR3 has 15 residues. CDR1 and CDR2 from the germline V gene are GTSNPN and SVGIG (reference sequence). CDR3 region: CAWSLGGANTGELFF. CDR3 coding DNA: TGTGCCTGGAGTCTAGGCGGAGCGAACACCGGGGAGCTGTTTTTT.

The chain recombines TRBV29-1 with TRBJ2-7; D possibly matches TRBD1 or TRBD2 (6 bases each). The germline V and J ends were trimmed by 6 bases and 2 bases, with 11 bases remaining between them. The CDR3 sequence is 12 residues long. Per germline, CDR1 SQVTM and CDR2 ANQGSEA. This CDR3 is CSVKGGTYEQYF. The CDR3 region has the DNA TGCAGCGTGAAGGGGGGTACCTACGAGCAGTACTTC.

The CDR3 loop is CASSLGRSSGIRGAEQYF. The CDR3 DNA reads as TGTGCCAGCAGCTTGGGACGCTCTAGCGGGATACGTGGGGCCGAGCAGTACTTC. The genes are TRBV7-2 and TRBJ2-7; 9 bases are a match to TRBD2. There are 18 residues in the CDR3. Losses at the gene ends were 3 bases for V and 6 bases for J; bases not matched to a gene: 18. The germline V gene encodes CDR1 SGHTA and CDR2 FQGNSA.

This clone was detected only once. Germline and junction disagree at one end, which may indicate a read error. This sequence joins TRBV18 and TRBJ2-6, with a weak D call TRBD1 (5 bases). Germline CDR1 reads KGHSH; CDR2 reads LQKENI. The CDR3 runs 19 residues. The CDR3 reads CASSPRAVSVPSGANALTF. CDR3 DNA sequence: TGTGCCAGCTCACCAAGGGCAGTCTCCGTCCCCTCTGGGGCCAACGCCCTGACTTTC.

The V gene is TRBV6-5, the J gene TRBJ1-2, with D perhaps matching TRBD1 (6 bases). Germline-derived CDR1 and CDR2 are MNHEY and SVGAGI. V gave up 8 bases and J gave up 3 bases, with 10 bases separating them. CDR3 length: 12 amino acids. The CDR3 DNA sequence: TGTGCCAGCCGCAAGGGGGACTATGGCTACACCTTC. It is translated as CASRKGDYGYTF.

The chain is built from TRBV6-1 and TRBJ2-3; 9 nucleotides match TRBD1. Per the germline V gene, CDR1 is MNHNS and CDR2 is SASEGT. The V segment lost 3 bases and the J segment 1 base; nucleotides outside the gene matches: 11. CDR3 length: 18 amino acids. CDR3 sequence (DNA): TGTGCCAGCAGTGATTGGGACAGGGTTTTTTCCCGCACAGATACGCAGTATTTT. Translating it yields CASSDWDRVFSRTDTQYF.

The chain joins TRBV5-6 to TRBJ2-7; no firm D call. This CDR3 is built from 12 residues. Per the germline V gene, CDR1 is SGHDT and CDR2 is YYEEEE. Deletions cut 3 bases from V and 7 bases from J, with 11 bases between. In DNA, the CDR3 is TGTGCCAGCAGCTCCCTACCCGGAGAGCAGTACTTC. Translation: CASSSLPGEQYF.

The chain carries TRBV19 and TRBJ1-4; 11 bases agree with TRBD1. CDR3 length equals 16 residues. The V gene end was trimmed by 5 bases and the J gene end by 8 bases; junction bases not matched to a gene: 10. Per germline, CDR1 LNHDA and CDR2 SQIVND (reference sequence). The CDR3 region has the DNA TGTGCCAGTAGTTACCCCCGGACAGGGGGCGGCGAAAAACTGTTTTTT. Its protein is CASSYPRTGGGEKLFF.

CDR3: CAWASRTEAFF. DNA for the CDR3: TGTGCCTGGGCCAGTCGGACTGAAGCTTTCTTT. This chain uses TRBV30 with TRBJ1-1; D unresolved. V was clipped by 5 bases and J by 5 bases, with 9 bases between them. The CDR3 covers 11 residues. CDR1 is GTSNPN and CDR2 is SVGIG in the germline V gene (reference sequence).

Here the CDR3 DNA reads TGTGCCAGCAGTGAAGCGTGGGGATCTGCCTACGAGCAGTACTTC. This translates into CASSEAWGSAYEQYF. The chain recombines TRBV6-1 with TRBJ2-7; no clear D. Between the trimmed V and J ends, which lost 0 bases and 2 bases, there was a span of 11 bases. The length of the CDR3 is 15 residues. CDR1 is MNHNS and CDR2 is SASEGT in the germline V gene.

In this sample, this clone turned up a few times. The chain uses TRBV6-5 and TRBJ2-6; D uncertain. The length of the CDR3 is 15 residues. Germline V gene sequence: CDR1 MNHEY, CDR2 SVGAGI. V lost 8 bases, J lost 0 bases, and 11 bases lay in between. The CDR3 here is CASGRDLSGANVLTF. CDR3 DNA sequence: TGTGCCAGCGGCCGAGACCTCTCTGGGGCCAACGTCCTGACTTTC.

This sequence joins TRBV7-9 and TRBJ1-4, with 10 bases identical to TRBD1. The CDR3 runs to 15 residues. Trimming removed 5 bases from V and 5 bases from J; junction bases left unmatched: 5. Germline V gene lookup returns CDR1 SEHNR and CDR2 FQNEAQ (reference sequence). CDR3 nucleotide sequence: TGTGCCAGCAGCCCTCCGGGACAGGGGAATGAAAAACTGTTTTTT. Translation: CASSPPGQGNEKLFF.

This clone was observed once. The J gene is TRBJ2-2, the V gene TRBV5-1; 9 bases align to TRBD1. Germline CDR1 and CDR2: SGHRS and YFSETQ. Trimming cost V 0 bases and J 6 bases; bases outside gene matches: 6. This CDR3 has 16 amino acids. CDR3 DNA sequence: TGCGCCAGCAGCTTGGAGGGGACAGGGAGGTCCGGGGAGCTGTTTTTT. It yields the protein CASSLEGTGRSGELFF.

The chain has TRBV6-6 and TRBJ1-1; 10 nucleotides align to TRBD1. Trimming cost V 3 bases and J 4 bases; bases outside gene matches: 2. The CDR3 totals 14 residues. Germline CDR1 MNHNY, CDR2 SVGAGI (reference sequence). CDR3: CASSYGQGGTEAFF. For the CDR3, the DNA is TGTGCCAGCAGTTATGGACAGGGGGGCACTGAAGCTTTCTTT.

The chain combines TRBV10-3 with TRBJ2-7, with D possibly matching TRBD1 (5 bases). Looked up from germline, CDR1 is ENHRY and CDR2 is SYGVKD. This CDR3 region has 16 residues. The ends were cut back, 6 bases at V and 4 bases at J, with 22 bases in the middle. CDR3 residues: CAIRGDERTMNYEQYF. CDR3 coding DNA: TGTGCCATCAGGGGCGATGAGAGGACAATGAATTACGAGCAGTACTTC.

The rearrangement links TRBV29-1 to TRBJ2-7; 9 bases match TRBD1. V trimming: 6 bases; J trimming: 4 bases; junction bases outside the gene matches: 7. Germline V gene sequence: CDR1 SQVTM, CDR2 ANQGSEA. CDR3 size: 13 residues. For the CDR3, the DNA is TGCAGCGTGCAGGGACAGGGCAAGTACGAGCAGTACTTC. It is translated as CSVQGQGKYEQYF.